This TCR beta chain was found in a study of cytomegalovirus exposure and HLA in healthy donors. About the research overall: The Caucasian-associated ancestry cluster held more than 80% of 350 to 450 genotyped donors.

The PCR used 60 Vbeta and 13 Jbeta primers. Profiling relied on immunoSEQ multiplex PCR, and the TCRdb table lists in-frame clones only, not all of them. This sample's table has under 70,000 clones. Trimming removed 7 bases at V and 0 bases at J, with 24 bases between. This CDR3 has 18 residues. From germline, CDR1 is LNHDA and CDR2 SQIVND (reference sequence). The specimen was PBMCs. This clonotype was obtained from a female donor in good health and CMV-seropositive. The chain has TRBV19 and TRBJ1-1; D is uncertain. The CDR3 here is CASTPGRQGFLLNTEAFF. The CDR3 nucleotides read TGTGCCAGTACCCCCGGGAGACAAGGGTTTCTCCTGAACACTGAAGCTTTCTTT. Full variable domain (missing parts from reference TRBV19 and TRBJ1-1): DGGITQSPKYLFRKEGQNVTLSCEQNLNHDAMYWYRQDPGQGLRLIYYSQIVNDFQKGDIAEGYSVSREKKESFPLTVTSAQKNPTAFYLCASTPGRQGFLLNTEAFFGQGTRLTVV.